The rows below give T cell receptor beta chains drawn from one sample of a study of blood T cell repertoires in COVID-19. Here immunoSEQ multiplex PCR was the method, and the copy in TCRdb shows in-frame clones only, minus some. The sample lists tens of thousands of clones, 88% occurring once. The sequenced sample consisted of peripheral blood. These receptors were taken from a human donor with active COVID-19. The donor label of this sample is uncertain. The CDR3 runs from the conserved cysteine through the conserved F or W. A D gene is named only where the DNA matches it firmly. Clone size is stated in some rows and not others, as once, few, many or a class when expanded.

TRBJ1-5 | TRBV28 | . | . | TGTGCCAGCACCCCGGGAGACCAAGCCGATCAGCCCCAGCATTTT | CASTPGDQADQPQHF
TRBJ2-7 | TRBV11-3 | . | . | TGTGCCAGCAGCCTTACTTCGTCGACTACGAAGCAGTACTTC | CASSLTSSTTKQYF
TRBJ2-1 | TRBV7-6 | . | TRBD1 | TGTGCCAGCACCACGCAACAGGGGGTGTACAATGAGCAGTTCTTC | CASTTQQGVYNEQFF
TRBJ2-2 | TRBV29-1 | . | . | TGCAGCGTTGAAAGCCGCACCGGGGAGCTGTTTTTT | CSVESRTGELFF
TRBJ2-5 | TRBV10-3 | . | . | TGTGCCATCAGTGAGTCTAGGACTTGGGAGACCCAGTACTTC | CAISESRTWETQYF
TRBJ2-7 | TRBV12-5 | . | . | TGTGCTAGTGGTTTGGGACGGGAGGAGCAGTACTTC | CASGLGREEQYF
TRBJ2-7 | TRBV19 | few | TRBD2 | TGTGCCAGTAGTCTAGCGGGGGGGTTAGAGCAGTACTTC | CASSLAGGLEQYF
TRBJ2-7 | TRBV2 | . | TRBD1 | TGTGCCAGCTACAAGGGACAGGGGTACGAGCAGTACTTC | CASYKGQGYEQYF
TRBJ2-1 | TRBV27 | . | . | TGTGCCAGCAGTTCACTCGGGACTGCCTCCTACAATGAGCAGTTCTTC | CASSSLGTASYNEQFF
TRBJ1-6 | TRBV7-2 | . | . | TGTGCCAGCAGCTTAGAGCGGCAGCGTTCACCCCTCCACTTT | CASSLERQRSPLHF
TRBJ1-1 | TRBV2 | . | . | TGTGCCAGCAGTAAACAGCCGAACACTGAAGCCTTCTTT | CASSKQPNTEAFF
TRBJ1-2 | TRBV5-1 | . | . | TGCGCCAGCAGCTTGGATCCGGACTATGGCTACACCTTC | CASSLDPDYGYTF
TRBJ2-7 | TRBV19 | once | TRBD1 | TGTGCCAGTAATGGGGACAGGGGAAAGTACGAGCAGTACTTC | CASNGDRGKYEQYF
TRBJ2-1 | TRBV27 | . | . | TGTGCCAGCAGTTTAACTAGCTCCTACAATGAGCAGTTCTTC | CASSLTSSYNEQFF
TRBJ1-6 | TRBV7-9 | few | TRBD1 | TGTGCCAGCAGAACGACAGGGAGTGATTCACCCCTCCACTTT | CASRTTGSDSPLHF
TRBJ1-1 | TRBV2 | few | TRBD1 | TGTGCCAGCAGTGGAGGCTGGGGACAGGGGGCTATGGGGACTGAAGCTTTCTTT | CASSGGWGQGAMGTEAFF
TRBJ2-5 | TRBV29-1 | . | TRBD2 | TGCAGCGTGCGGGAGGCCCAAGAGACCCAGTACTTC | CSVREAQETQYF
TRBJ1-5 | TRBV10-3 | once | TRBD1 | TGTGCCATCAGTGAGGAACATATCGGACAGGAGCGCCAGCATTTT | CAISEEHIGQERQHF
TRBJ2-3 | TRBV11-2 | . | . | TGTGCCAGCAGCTTAGACGGGGTACCCGGCGGAGATACGCAGTATTTT | CASSLDGVPGGDTQYF
TRBJ2-5 | TRBV10-3 | . | TRBD2 | TGTGCCACAAAAACGGGGCTAGCGGATGAGACCCAGTACTTC | CATKTGLADETQYF
TRBJ2-1 | TRBV29-1 | . | TRBD2 | TGCAGCGTGATCCCCGCGGGAGCCTACAATGAGCAGTTCTTC | CSVIPAGAYNEQFF
TRBJ1-1 | TRBV5-1 | . | . | TGCGTCCCCACGCCGGGGGGGGCGGACACTGAAGCTTTCTTT | CVPTPGGADTEAFF
TRBJ2-4 | TRBV6-5 | . | . | TGTGCCAGCAGAACGGGGGGCTTAAAAAACATTCAGTACTTC | CASRTGGLKNIQYF
TRBJ1-2 | TRBV6-6 | . | . | TGTGCCAGCAGTTACGGGCAGAGCTATGGCTACACCTTC | CASSYGQSYGYTF
TRBJ2-7 | TRBV27 | once | TRBD2 | TGTGCCAGCAGCCGTACCGGGACTAGCGGGGGGGTATACGAGCAGTACTTC | CASSRTGTSGGVYEQYF
TRBJ2-5 | TRBV29-1 | once | TRBD1 | TGCAGCGTTGAGCCGACAGGGAGTCGGGAGACCCAGTACTTC | CSVEPTGSRETQYF
TRBJ2-4 | TRBV2 | . | . | TGTGCCAGCACCTACCGGGTAGCCAAAAACATTCAGTACTTC | CASTYRVAKNIQYF
TRBJ1-2 | TRBV4-1 | . | . | TGCGCCAGCAGCCAAGGAGACTATGGCTACACCTTC | CASSQGDYGYTF
TRBJ2-7 | TRBV27 | . | TRBD2 | TGTGCCAGCAGTTTAAGGGGACTAGCGGGATCTTACGAGCAGTACTTC | CASSLRGLAGSYEQYF
TRBJ2-1 | TRBV27 | . | TRBD2 | TGTGCCAGCAGTTTATCACTAGCGGGGATGAATGAGCAGTTCTTC | CASSLSLAGMNEQFF
TRBJ1-2 | TRBV6-2/TRBV6-3 | . | TRBD1 | TGTGCCAGCAGTATGGACAGGGACTATGGCTACACCTTC | CASSMDRDYGYTF
TRBJ1-2 | TRBV5-1 | few | TRBD1 | TGCGCCAGCAGCTTGGGGACAGGTCCGTTAAATGCCTACACCTTC | CASSLGTGPLNAYTF
TRBJ2-3 | TRBV20-1 | few | TRBD2 | TGCAGTGCTAGTTCGACTAGCGGGAGGAGGAGAACAGATACGCAGTATTTT | CSASSTSGRRRTDTQYF
TRBJ2-7 | TRBV13 | medium-sized | TRBD1 | TGTGCCAGCAGCTTACCACAGGGGGACGAGCAGTACTTC | CASSLPQGDEQYF
TRBJ2-7 | TRBV19 | few | . | TGTGCCACGGGTTCTGGTGCAGGGCCGGCCTACGAGCAGTACTTC | CATGSGAGPAYEQYF
TRBJ1-5 | TRBV30 | . | . | TGTGCATTCAAGGGCGGGGATCAGCCCCAGCATTTT | CAFKGGDQPQHF
TRBJ2-7 | TRBV5-1 | . | . | TGCGCCAGCAGCTTGGGTGGTAGTGCCTCCTACGAGCAGTACTTC | CASSLGGSASYEQYF
TRBJ1-5 | TRBV7-2 | . | . | TGTGCCAGCAGCTTAATGTCGGATCAGCCCCAGCATTTT | CASSLMSDQPQHF
TRBJ2-1 | TRBV11-3 | . | TRBD1 | TGTGCCAGCAGCTTACGCAGGGGGCAAAATGAGCAGTTCTTC | CASSLRRGQNEQFF
TRBJ2-1 | TRBV2 | . | . | TGTGCCAGCAGAGAACTACAGGGCAGTCCACACAATGAGCAGTTCTTC | CASRELQGSPHNEQFF
TRBJ1-5 | TRBV6-5 | . | . | TGTGCCAGCAGTCCGTCGAACGGGGTTCAGCCCCAGCATTTT | CASSPSNGVQPQHF
TRBJ1-1 | TRBV27 | . | . | TGTGCCAGCAGTCGGAAGGGGTCCGACACTGAAGCTTTCTTT | CASSRKGSDTEAFF
TRBJ1-5 | TRBV2 | . | TRBD1 | TGTGCCAGCAGTGACACAGGGGGTACGATTCAGCCCCAGCATTTT | CASSDTGGTIQPQHF
TRBJ1-1 | TRBV7-9 | . | TRBD1 | TGTGCCAGCAGCCCCGGGACAGGGGGGAGTTGGACTGAAGCTTTCTTT | CASSPGTGGSWTEAFF
TRBJ1-5 | TRBV5-5 | once | . | TGTGCCAGCAGCTGGAGCGGGGGGAGTCAGCCCCAGCATTTT | CASSWSGGSQPQHF